The 14 T cell receptor beta chains listed next were all sequenced from one sample in a study of T cells in Graves' hyperthyroidism and ophthalmopathy. TCR beta CDR3 region amplification was performed from RNA transcripts. First-round RT-PCR of the TCR CDR3 relied on the HTBI primer set. TCRdb fed the multiplex PCR reads into MiXCR, producing one record per CDR3 protein. The sample includes 400,000 to 550,000 distinct CDR3 sequences, around 14% seen only once; the top ten take around 17%. Sequences were obtained from blood. The receptors were gathered from a woman younger than 30 with Graves' hyperthyroidism.

For this clonotype: A much bigger clone sits one base away, suggesting this may be a read error. Since the CDR3 does not end with the conserved phenylalanine or tryptophan, this likely comes from a read error. The V and J genes are TRBV29-1 and TRBJ2-7; 7 bases are shared with TRBD2. This CDR3 has 13 residues. With 4 bases clipped from V and 0 bases from J, the junction kept 3 bases outside the gene matches. Germline V gene lookup returns CDR1 SQVTM and CDR2 ANQGSEA. The CDR3 DNA is TGCAGCGTTGCTAGCGGAGACTCCTACGAGCAGTACTCC. Protein: CSVASGDSYEQYS.

The chain carries TRBV20-1 and TRBJ1-1, with D unresolved. Trimming left V 6 bases short and J 4 bases short, with 15 bases between. The CDR3 consists of 13 residues. Germline CDR1 and CDR2: DFQATT and SNEGSKA (reference sequence). Here the CDR3 DNA reads TGCAGTGCAGGAAGTCACAGTTCCACTGAAGCTTTCTTT. Protein: CSAGSHSSTEAFF.

This clonotype has a count of ten or more. The chain has TRBV7-2 and TRBJ2-5; D may be TRBD1 (5 bases). Trimming took 1 base from V and 4 from J, leaving 13 bases between them. The CDR3 is 15 residues long. CDR1 is SGHTA and CDR2 is FQGNSA in the germline V gene. This CDR3 is CASSLDGRVPETQYF. CDR3 DNA sequence: TGTGCCAGCAGCTTAGATGGCAGGGTCCCAGAGACCCAGTACTTC.

The table lists this clonotype with many counts. The chain has TRBV18 and TRBJ1-6; maybe TRBD1 (5 bases). Trimming removed 1 base at V and 8 bases at J, with 15 bases between. The germline gives CDR1 KGHSH, CDR2 LQKENI. The CDR3 covers 16 residues. CDR3 DNA: TGTGCCAGCTCACCACTGGGGCCCCCCGCCGATTCACCCCTCCACTTT. Protein: CASSPLGPPADSPLHF. Full variable domain (outside the CDR3, taken from reference TRBV18 and TRBJ1-6): NAGVMQNPRHLVRRRGQEARLRCSPMKGHSHVYWYRQLPEEGLKFMVYLQKENIIDESGMPKERFSAEFPKEGPSILRIQQVVRGDSAAYFCASSPLGPPADSPLHFGNGTRLTVT.

This clonotype was seen many times. The chain has TRBV25-1 and TRBJ1-2; TRBD1 might be the D (5 bases). From germline, CDR1 is MGHDK and CDR2 SYGVNS. This CDR3 has 13 residues. V shed 2 bases and J shed 2 bases, with 6 bases lying between them. The DNA for the CDR3 is TGTGCCAGCAGTGAACGGGGCAACTATGGCTACACCTTC. Translating gives CASSERGNYGYTF.

This chain joins TRBV6-1 and TRBJ2-5; TRBD2 aligns across 8 bases. CDR3 size: 15 residues. J was trimmed by 5 bases and V by 7 bases; bases with no gene match: 12. Germline loops: CDR1 MNHNS, CDR2 SASEGT. The CDR3 DNA is TGTGCCAGCAACTCGGCTAGGGGGACTAGGGAGACCCAGTACTTC. It is translated as CASNSARGTRETQYF.

The CDR3 is CASSQDPLAGGLDTQYF. In DNA, the CDR3 is TGTGCCAGCAGCCAAGATCCCCTAGCGGGAGGTCTAGATACGCAGTATTTT. This rearrangement joins TRBV4-2 to TRBJ2-3; 11 bases align to TRBD2. V shed 0 bases, J shed 5 bases, and the junction held 7 bases outside the gene matches. Germline V CDR1 and CDR2: LGHNA, YNFKEQ. The CDR3 extends over 17 amino acids.

This clonotype showed up many times. The gene calls are TRBV12-3 or TRBV12-4 and TRBJ1-2; maybe TRBD1 (5 bases). Trimming took 7 bases from V and 8 from J, leaving 20 bases between them. The CDR3 is 14 residues long. The CDR3 here is CASTWGRSLGGYTF. The CDR3 DNA sequence: TGTGCCAGCACCTGGGGACGGAGCTTGGGGGGCTACACCTTC.

Remarks on this clonotype: A junction end diverges from the germline sequence, so it may reflect a read error. The V and J genes are TRBV27 and TRBJ1-6; TRBD1 matches at 8 bases. CDR1 is MNHEY and CDR2 is SMNVEV in the germline V gene (reference sequence). This CDR3 spans 17 amino acids. CDR3 loop: CANSPTTGVPLNSPLHF. DNA for the CDR3: TGTGCCAACAGTCCAACGACAGGGGTCCCCCTTAATTCACCCCTCCACTTT.

V usage is TRBV20-1 and J usage is TRBJ1-4, with 9 bases identical to TRBD1. Unmatched junction bases numbered 5, after V lost 3 bases and J lost 6 bases. The V gene's germline CDR1 is DFQATT and CDR2 SNEGSKA (reference sequence). The CDR3 is 14 amino acids. Here the CDR3 reads CSASNRDRDEKLFF. CDR3 bases: TGCAGTGCTAGTAACCGGGACAGGGATGAAAAACTGTTTTTT.

This clonotype came up many times. V gene TRBV12-5 combines with J gene TRBJ1-1; no reliable D call. Germline CDR1 LGHNT, CDR2 FRNRAP. V was shortened by 9 bases and J by 1 base, with 15 bases between the two germline ends. This CDR3 comprises 14 residues. The CDR3 nucleotides read TGTGCTAGCGGGCCTGGGGTTAGGAACACTGAAGCTTTCTTT. Encoded protein: CASGPGVRNTEAFF.

As concerns this clonotype: No conserved phenylalanine or tryptophan is present at the end of the CDR3, so a read error is the likely explanation. The CDR3 DNA reads TGTGCCAGCAGCCCCCCCGGGCTACGCGCCGATACGCAGTATCTT. This codes for CASSPPGLRADTQYL. J is TRBJ2-3 and V is TRBV9; D remains unclear. Trimming cost V 4 bases and J 6 bases, with 18 bases left between them. From germline, CDR1 is SGDLS and CDR2 YYNGEE. The CDR3 is made up of 15 amino acids.

V and J are TRBV30 and TRBJ2-7; 11 positions agree with TRBD2. The ends lost 4 bases at V and 2 bases at J; junction bases unmatched: 10. The CDR3 covers 16 residues. Germline CDR1 GTSNPN, CDR2 SVGIG (reference sequence). Here the CDR3 reads CAWKTPLAGGPYEQYF. The CDR3 DNA follows: TGTGCCTGGAAGACACCATTAGCGGGAGGGCCCTACGAGCAGTACTTC.

This clonotype was observed a handful of times. The rearrangement joins TRBV6-6 to TRBJ1-2; D is unclear. Germline values: CDR1 MNHNY, CDR2 SVGAGI (reference sequence). V dropped 1 base and J dropped 7 bases, with 10 bases sitting between them. This CDR3 region has 13 residues. In DNA form, the CDR3 reads TGTGCCAGCAGTTACTTCGAGGCCGGTGGCTACACCTTC. This codes for CASSYFEAGGYTF.